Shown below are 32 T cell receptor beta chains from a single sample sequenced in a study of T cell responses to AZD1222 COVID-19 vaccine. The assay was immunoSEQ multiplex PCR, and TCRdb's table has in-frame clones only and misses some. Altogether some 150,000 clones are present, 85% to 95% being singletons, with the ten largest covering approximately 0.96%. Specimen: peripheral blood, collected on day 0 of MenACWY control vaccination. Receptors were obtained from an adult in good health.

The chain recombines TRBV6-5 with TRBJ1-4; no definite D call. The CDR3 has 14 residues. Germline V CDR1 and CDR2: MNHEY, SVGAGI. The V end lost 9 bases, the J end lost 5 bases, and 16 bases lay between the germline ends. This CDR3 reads CASSEVFSNEKLFF. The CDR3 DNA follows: TGTGCCAGTTCTGAGGTCTTTTCGAATGAAAAACTGTTTTTT.

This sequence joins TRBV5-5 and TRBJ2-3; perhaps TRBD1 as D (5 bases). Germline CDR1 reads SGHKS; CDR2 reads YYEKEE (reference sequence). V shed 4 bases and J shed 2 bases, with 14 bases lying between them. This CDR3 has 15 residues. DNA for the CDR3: TGTGCCAGCAGCCGTGACAGCTTCCTCACAGATACGCAGTATTTT. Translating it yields CASSRDSFLTDTQYF.

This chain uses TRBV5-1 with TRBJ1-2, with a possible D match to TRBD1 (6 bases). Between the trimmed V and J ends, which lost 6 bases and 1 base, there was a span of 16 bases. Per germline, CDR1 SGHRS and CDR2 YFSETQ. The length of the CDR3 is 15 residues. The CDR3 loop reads CASTGSAGDNYGYTF. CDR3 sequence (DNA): TGCGCCAGCACCGGGTCTGCAGGGGATAACTATGGCTACACCTTC.

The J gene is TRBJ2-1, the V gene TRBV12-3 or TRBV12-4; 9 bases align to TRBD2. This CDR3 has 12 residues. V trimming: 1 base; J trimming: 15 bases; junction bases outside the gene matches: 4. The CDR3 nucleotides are TGTGCCAGCAGTTTAGGAGCGGGAGGTTCGTTCTTC. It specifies CASSLGAGGSFF.

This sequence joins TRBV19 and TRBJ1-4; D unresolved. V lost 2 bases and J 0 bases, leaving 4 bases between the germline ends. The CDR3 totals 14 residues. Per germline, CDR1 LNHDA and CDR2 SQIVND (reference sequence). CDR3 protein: CASSISATNEKLFF. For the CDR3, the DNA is TGTGCCAGTAGTATATCGGCAACTAATGAAAAACTGTTTTTT.

This CDR3 is CASSYSLTDSNQPQHF. In DNA form, the CDR3 reads TGTGCCAGCAGTTACTCGTTGACTGATAGCAATCAGCCCCAGCATTTT. The V gene is TRBV6-2 or TRBV6-3, the J gene TRBJ1-5; D unclear. Trimming removed 0 bases at V and 0 bases at J, with 9 bases between. Germline V gene lookup returns CDR1 MNHEY and CDR2 SVGEGT. The CDR3 extends over 16 amino acids.

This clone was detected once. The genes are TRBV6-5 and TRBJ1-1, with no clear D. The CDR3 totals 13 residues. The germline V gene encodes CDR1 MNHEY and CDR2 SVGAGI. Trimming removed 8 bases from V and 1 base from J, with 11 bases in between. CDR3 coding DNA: TGTGCCAGCGGGAAGAAGGAGAACACTGAAGCTTTCTTT. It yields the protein CASGKKENTEAFF.

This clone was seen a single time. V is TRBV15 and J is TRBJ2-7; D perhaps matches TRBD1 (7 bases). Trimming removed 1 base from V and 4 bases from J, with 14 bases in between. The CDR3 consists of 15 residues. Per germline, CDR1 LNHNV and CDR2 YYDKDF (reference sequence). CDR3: CATSRVGRGRYEQYF. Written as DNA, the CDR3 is TGTGCCACCAGCAGAGTAGGCAGGGGGAGGTACGAGCAGTACTTC.

CDR3 bases: TGTGCCAGCAGCTTGCGAGCGGGGGCCTACAATGAGCAGTTCTTC. Translating it yields CASSLRAGAYNEQFF. The gene calls are TRBV5-4 and TRBJ2-1; 8 bases line up with TRBD2. The CDR3 runs to 15 residues. Trimming took 1 base from V and 2 from J; bases not matched to a gene: 2. Germline loops: CDR1 SGHNT, CDR2 YYREEE (reference sequence).

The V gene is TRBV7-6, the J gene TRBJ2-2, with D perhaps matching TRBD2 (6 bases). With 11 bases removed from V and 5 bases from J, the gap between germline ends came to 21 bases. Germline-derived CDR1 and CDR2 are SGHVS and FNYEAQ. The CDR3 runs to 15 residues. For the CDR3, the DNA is TGTGCCTCAGCAGCCCCCCGGACTAAGACCGGGGAGCTGTTTTTT. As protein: CASAAPRTKTGELFF. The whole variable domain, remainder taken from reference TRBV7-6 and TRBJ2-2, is GAGVSQSPRYKVTKRGQDVALRCDPISGHVSLYWYRQALGQGPEFLTYFNYEAQQDKSGLPNDRFSAERPEGSISTLTIQRTEQRDSAMYRCASAAPRTKTGELFFGEGSRLTVL.

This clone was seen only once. The CDR3 region has the DNA TGTGCCAGCAGCCTACCGACCTCCAAGGAGGCAACTAATGAAAAACTGTTTTTT. It codes for CASSLPTSKEATNEKLFF. V gene TRBV7-2 combines with J gene TRBJ1-4; no clear D gene. Trimming took 5 bases from V and 0 from J, leaving 19 bases between them. The CDR3 loop spans 18 amino acids. Looked up from germline, CDR1 is SGHTA and CDR2 is FQGNSA. Supplemented by reference TRBV7-2 and TRBJ1-4, the full variable domain reads GAGVSQSPSNKVTEKGKDVELRCDPISGHTALYWYRQSLGQGLEFLIYFQGNSAPDKSGLPSDRFSAERTGGSVSTLTIQRTQQEDSAVYLCASSLPTSKEATNEKLFFGSGTQLSVL.

CDR3 loop: CASSEDVSRGTEAFF. Written as DNA, the CDR3 is TGTGCCAGCAGTGAGGACGTTTCAAGAGGCACTGAAGCTTTCTTT. The rearrangement joins TRBV2 to TRBJ1-1; D ambiguous. The CDR3 consists of 15 residues. The germline V gene encodes CDR1 SNHLY and CDR2 FYNNEI. V lost 3 bases and J 4 bases, leaving 15 bases between the germline ends.

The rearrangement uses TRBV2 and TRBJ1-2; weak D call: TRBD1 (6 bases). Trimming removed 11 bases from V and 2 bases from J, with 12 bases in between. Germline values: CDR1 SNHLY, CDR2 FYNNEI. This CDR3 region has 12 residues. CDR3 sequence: CAGGGGNYGYTF. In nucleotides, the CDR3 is TGTGCCGGGGGAGGGGGGAACTATGGCTACACCTTC.

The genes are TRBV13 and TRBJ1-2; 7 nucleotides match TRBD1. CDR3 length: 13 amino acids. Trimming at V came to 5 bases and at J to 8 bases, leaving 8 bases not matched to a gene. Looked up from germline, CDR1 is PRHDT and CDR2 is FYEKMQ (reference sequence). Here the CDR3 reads CASSLGQVGGYTF. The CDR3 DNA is TGTGCCAGCAGCCTTGGACAGGTTGGGGGCTACACCTTC.

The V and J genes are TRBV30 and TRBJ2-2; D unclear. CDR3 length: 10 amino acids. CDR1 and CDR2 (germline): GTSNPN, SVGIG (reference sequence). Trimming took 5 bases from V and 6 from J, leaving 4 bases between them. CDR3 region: CAWGPGELFF. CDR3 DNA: TGTGCCTGGGGTCCCGGGGAGCTGTTTTTT.

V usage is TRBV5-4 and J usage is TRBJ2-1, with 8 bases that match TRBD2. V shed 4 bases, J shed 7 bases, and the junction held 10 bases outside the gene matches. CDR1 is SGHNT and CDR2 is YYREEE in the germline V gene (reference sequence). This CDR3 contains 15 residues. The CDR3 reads CASSQAGVSGNEQFF. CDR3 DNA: TGTGCCAGCAGCCAAGCGGGAGTCTCCGGAAATGAGCAGTTCTTC.

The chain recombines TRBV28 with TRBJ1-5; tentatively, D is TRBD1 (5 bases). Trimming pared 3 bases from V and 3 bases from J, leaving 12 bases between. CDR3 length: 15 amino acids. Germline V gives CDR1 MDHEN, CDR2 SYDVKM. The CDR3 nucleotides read TGTGCCAGCAGTTTCTCGGACATGTCCAATCAGCCCCAGCATTTT. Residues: CASSFSDMSNQPQHF.

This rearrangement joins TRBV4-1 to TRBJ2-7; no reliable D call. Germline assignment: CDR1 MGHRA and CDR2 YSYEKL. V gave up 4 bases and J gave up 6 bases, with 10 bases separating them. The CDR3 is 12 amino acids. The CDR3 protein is CASSPTGVEQYF. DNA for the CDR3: TGCGCCAGCAGCCCTACTGGGGTCGAGCAGTACTTC.

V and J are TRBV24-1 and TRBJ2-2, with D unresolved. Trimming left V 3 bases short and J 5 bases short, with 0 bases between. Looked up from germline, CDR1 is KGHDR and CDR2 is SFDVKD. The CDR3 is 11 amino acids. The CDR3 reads CATSDTGELFF. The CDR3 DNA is TGTGCCACCAGTGATACCGGGGAGCTGTTTTTT.

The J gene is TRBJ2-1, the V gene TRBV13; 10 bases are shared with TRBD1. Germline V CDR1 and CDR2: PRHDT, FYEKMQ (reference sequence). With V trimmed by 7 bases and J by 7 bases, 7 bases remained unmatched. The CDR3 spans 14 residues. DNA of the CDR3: TGTGCCAGCATCAGGACAGGGGGTCGAAATGAGCAGTTCTTC. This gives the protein CASIRTGGRNEQFF. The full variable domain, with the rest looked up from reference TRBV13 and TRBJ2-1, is AAGVIQSPRHLIKEKRETATLKCYPIPRHDTVYWYQQGPGQDPQFLISFYEKMQSDKGSIPDRFSAQQFSDYHSELNMSSLELGDSALYFCASIRTGGRNEQFFGPGTRLTVL.

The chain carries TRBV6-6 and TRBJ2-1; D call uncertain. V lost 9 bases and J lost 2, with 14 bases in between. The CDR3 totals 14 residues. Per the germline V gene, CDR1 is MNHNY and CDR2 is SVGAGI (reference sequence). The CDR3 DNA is TGTGCCAGGCGCCGAAGGGTCGCCTACAATGAGCAGTTCTTC. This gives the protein CARRRRVAYNEQFF.

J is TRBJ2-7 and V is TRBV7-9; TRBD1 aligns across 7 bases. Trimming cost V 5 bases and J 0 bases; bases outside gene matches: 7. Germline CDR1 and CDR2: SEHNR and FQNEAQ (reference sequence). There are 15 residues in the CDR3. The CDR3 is CASSPWGTVSYEQYF. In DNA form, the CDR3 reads TGTGCCAGCAGCCCTTGGGGGACAGTCTCCTACGAGCAGTACTTC.

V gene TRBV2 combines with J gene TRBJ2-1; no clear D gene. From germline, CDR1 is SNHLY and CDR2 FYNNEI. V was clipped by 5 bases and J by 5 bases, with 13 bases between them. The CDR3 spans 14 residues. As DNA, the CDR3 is TGTGCCAGCAGTTCTTTCCCCATCGACAATGAGCAGTTCTTC. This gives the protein CASSSFPIDNEQFF.

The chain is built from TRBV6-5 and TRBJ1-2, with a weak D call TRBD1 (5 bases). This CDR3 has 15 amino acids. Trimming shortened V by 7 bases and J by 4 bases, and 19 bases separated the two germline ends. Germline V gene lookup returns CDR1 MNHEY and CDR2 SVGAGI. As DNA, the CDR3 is TGTGCCAGCATCCCCGCGGGGGGTTGGGGCTATGGCTACACCTTC. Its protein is CASIPAGGWGYGYTF.

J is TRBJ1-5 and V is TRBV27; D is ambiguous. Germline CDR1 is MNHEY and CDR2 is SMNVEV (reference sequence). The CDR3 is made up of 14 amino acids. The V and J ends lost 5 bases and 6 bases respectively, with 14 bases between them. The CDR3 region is CASSLWTGAQPQHF. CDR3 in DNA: TGTGCCAGCAGTCTATGGACCGGAGCTCAGCCCCAGCATTTT.

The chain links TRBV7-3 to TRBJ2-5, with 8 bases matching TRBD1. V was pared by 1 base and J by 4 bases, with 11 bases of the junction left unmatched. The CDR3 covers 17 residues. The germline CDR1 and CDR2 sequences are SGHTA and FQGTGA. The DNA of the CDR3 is TGTGCCAGCAGCTTAATGGGGCAGCAGGGGGCGCGAGAGACCCAGTACTTC. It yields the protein CASSLMGQQGARETQYF. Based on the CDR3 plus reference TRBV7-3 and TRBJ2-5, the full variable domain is GAGVSQTPSNKVTEKGKYVELRCDPISGHTALYWYRQSLGQGPEFLIYFQGTGAADDSGLPNDRFFAVRPEGSVSTLKIQRTERGDSAVYLCASSLMGQQGARETQYFGPGTRLLVL.

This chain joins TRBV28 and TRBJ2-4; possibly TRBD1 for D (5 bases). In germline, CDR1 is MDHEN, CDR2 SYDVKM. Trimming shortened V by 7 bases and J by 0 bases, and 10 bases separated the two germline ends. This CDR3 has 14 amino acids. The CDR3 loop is CASTLGLAKNIQYF. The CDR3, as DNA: TGTGCCAGCACCCTGGGGCTAGCCAAAAACATTCAGTACTTC.

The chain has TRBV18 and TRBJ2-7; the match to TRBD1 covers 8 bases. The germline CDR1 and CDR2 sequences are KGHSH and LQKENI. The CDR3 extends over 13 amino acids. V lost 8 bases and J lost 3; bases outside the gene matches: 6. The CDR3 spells CASTGQGIYEQYF. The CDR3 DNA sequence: TGTGCCAGCACTGGACAGGGAATCTACGAGCAGTACTTC.

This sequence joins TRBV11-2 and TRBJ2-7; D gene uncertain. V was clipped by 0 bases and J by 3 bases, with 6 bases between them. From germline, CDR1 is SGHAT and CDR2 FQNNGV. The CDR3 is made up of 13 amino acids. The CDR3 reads CASSLDFRYEQYF. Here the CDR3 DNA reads TGTGCCAGCAGCTTAGATTTCCGCTACGAGCAGTACTTC.

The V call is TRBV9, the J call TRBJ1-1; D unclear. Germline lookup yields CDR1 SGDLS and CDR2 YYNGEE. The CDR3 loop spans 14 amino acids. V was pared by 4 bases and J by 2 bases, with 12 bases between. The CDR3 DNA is TGTGCCAGCAGCCCTGTGCAGTCAAACACTGAAGCTTTCTTT. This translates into CASSPVQSNTEAFF.

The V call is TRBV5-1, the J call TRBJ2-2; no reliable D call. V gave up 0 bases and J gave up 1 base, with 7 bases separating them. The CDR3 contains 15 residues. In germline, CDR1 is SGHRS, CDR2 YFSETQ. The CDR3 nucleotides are TGCGCCAGCAGCTTGGCCGGGCAGAACACCGGGGAGCTGTTTTTT. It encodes CASSLAGQNTGELFF.

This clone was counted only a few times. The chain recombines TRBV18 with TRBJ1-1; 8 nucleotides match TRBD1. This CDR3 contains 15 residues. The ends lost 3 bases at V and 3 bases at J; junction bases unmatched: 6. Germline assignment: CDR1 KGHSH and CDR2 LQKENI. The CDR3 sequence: CASSPQTGVDTEAFF. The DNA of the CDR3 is TGTGCCAGCTCACCCCAGACAGGGGTGGACACTGAAGCTTTCTTT.